These 27 T cell receptor beta chains originate from one sample sequenced in a study of chemoradiotherapy in HPV16-positive cancers. The assay was immunoSEQ multiplex PCR, and TCRdb's table has in-frame clones only and misses some. The sample includes roughly 17,000 clones, 90% of them seen just once. This sample comprised blood, obtained from a patient who underwent chemoradiotherapy. The receptors shown here come from a human donor with HPV-associated anogenital cancer.

V gene TRBV5-1 combines with J gene TRBJ2-7; TRBD1 matches at 9 bases. The CDR3 runs to 15 residues. The J segment lost 7 bases and the V segment lost 4 bases, leaving 12 bases of the junction unmatched. CDR1 is SGHRS, CDR2 YFSETQ, per germline. For the CDR3, the DNA is TGCGCCAGCAGCCCACAGGGGGCCGACGGACAAGAGCAGTACTTC. As protein: CASSPQGADGQEQYF.

This clone has a single count. The chain is built from TRBV7-9 and TRBJ2-3, with 7 bases lining up with TRBD1. J gave up 2 bases and V 2 bases, and 1 base lay outside the gene matches. The CDR3 is 14 amino acids. CDR1 is SEHNR and CDR2 is FQNEAQ in the germline V gene (reference sequence). Here the CDR3 DNA reads TGTGCCAGCAGCTTAAGGGGGCCCACAGATACGCAGTATTTT. Its translation: CASSLRGPTDTQYF.

A single count supports this clone. The chain couples TRBV28 to TRBJ2-7; D is perhaps TRBD2 (5 bases). This CDR3 has 10 residues. The ends were cut back, 7 bases at V and 7 bases at J, with 8 bases in the middle. The germline V gene has CDR1 MDHEN and CDR2 SYDVKM. CDR3 residues: CASITGEQYV. The DNA of the CDR3 is TGTGCCAGCATCACGGGGGAGCAGTACGTC.

The rearrangement joins TRBV7-9 to TRBJ2-3; D ambiguous. In germline, CDR1 is SEHNR, CDR2 FQNEAQ (reference sequence). The germline V and J ends were trimmed by 6 bases and 0 bases, with 13 bases remaining between them. The length of the CDR3 is 15 residues. The CDR3 sequence: CASRKSESSTDTQYF. The CDR3 DNA follows: TGTGCCAGCAGGAAGTCAGAGTCTAGCACAGATACGCAGTATTTT. Together with reference TRBV7-9 and TRBJ2-3, the CDR3 gives the full variable domain: DTGVSQNPRHKITKRGQNVTFRCDPISEHNRLYWYRQTLGQGPEFLTYFQNEAQLEKSRLLSDRFSAERPKGSFSTLEIQRTEQGDSAMYLCASRKSESSTDTQYFGPGTRLTVL.

CDR3: CASSGRQGNYGYTF. The CDR3 DNA follows: TGTGCCAGCAGCGGACGACAGGGTAACTATGGCTACACCTTC. The rearrangement uses TRBV9 and TRBJ1-2, with TRBD1 matching over 7 bases. The CDR3 runs to 14 residues. Losses at the gene ends were 3 bases for V and 1 base for J; bases not matched to a gene: 3. In germline, CDR1 is SGDLS, CDR2 YYNGEE.

V gene TRBV6-1 combines with J gene TRBJ1-5, with a tentative D call TRBD1 (5 bases). The length of the CDR3 is 16 residues. Germline loops: CDR1 MNHNS, CDR2 SASEGT. Trimming removed 2 bases from V and 0 bases from J, with 11 bases in between. The chain's CDR3 is CASSESGGYSNQPQHF. CDR3 nucleotides: TGTGCCAGCAGTGAAAGTGGGGGTTATAGCAATCAGCCCCAGCATTTT.

This clone came up a few times. This chain connects TRBV10-3 to TRBJ2-7; 7 nucleotides line up with TRBD1. V shed 4 bases, J shed 5 bases, and the junction held 5 bases outside the gene matches. In germline, CDR1 is ENHRY, CDR2 SYGVKD. The CDR3 spans 13 residues. CDR3 bases: TGTGCCATCAGTGGGGGACAGCGGAACGAGCAGTACTTC. Its protein is CAISGGQRNEQYF.

The rearrangement joins TRBV7-9 to TRBJ2-3, with D possibly matching TRBD2 (5 bases). Trimming removed 2 bases at V and 2 bases at J, with 23 bases between. The germline gives CDR1 SEHNR, CDR2 FQNEAQ (reference sequence). The CDR3 sequence is 19 residues long. The CDR3 bases are TGTGCCAGCAGCTTAAGTCCTTTCTGGGAGCAAAATCACACAGATACGCAGTATTTT. Translation: CASSLSPFWEQNHTDTQYF.

This sequence joins TRBV9 and TRBJ1-1; D is ambiguous. V was shortened by 0 bases and J by 1 base, with 1 base between the two germline ends. The CDR3 extends over 12 amino acids. Per the germline V gene, CDR1 is SGDLS and CDR2 is YYNGEE. The CDR3 DNA reads as TGTGCCAGCAGCGTAGAGAACACTGAAGCTTTCTTT. Its translation: CASSVENTEAFF.

The gene calls are TRBV14 and TRBJ2-3, with D perhaps matching TRBD2 (5 bases). Looked up from germline, CDR1 is SGHDN and CDR2 is FVKESK. This CDR3 spans 12 amino acids. Trimming left V 3 bases short and J 6 bases short, with 7 bases between. CDR3 residues: CASSHEGDTQYF. The CDR3 DNA sequence: TGTGCCAGCAGCCATGAGGGCGATACGCAGTATTTT.

V is TRBV14 and J is TRBJ2-7; perhaps TRBD1 as D (7 bases). In germline, CDR1 is SGHDN, CDR2 FVKESK. Trimming left V 1 base short and J 3 bases short, with 10 bases between. The CDR3 totals 14 residues. The DNA of the CDR3 is TGTGCCAGCAGCCAAGCAGGGGGGCTCTACGAGCAGTACTTC. It codes for CASSQAGGLYEQYF. Looking up the rest from reference TRBV14 and TRBJ2-7 gives the full variable domain: EAGVTQFPSHSVIEKGQTVTLRCDPISGHDNLYWYRRVMGKEIKFLLHFVKESKQDESGMPNNRFLAERTGGTYSTLKVQPAELEDSGVYFCASSQAGGLYEQYFGPGTRLTVT.

The gene calls are TRBV5-1 and TRBJ1-1, with D maybe TRBD1 (6 bases). The CDR3 runs 14 residues. Trimming cost V 7 bases and J 3 bases, with 16 bases left between them. The V gene's germline CDR1 is SGHRS and CDR2 YFSETQ. This CDR3 is CASSVQGGDTEAFF. Here the CDR3 DNA reads TGCGCCAGCTCCGTACAGGGAGGTGACACTGAAGCTTTCTTT. Full variable domain (remainder filled in from reference TRBV5-1 and TRBJ1-1): KAGVTQTPRYLIKTRGQQVTLSCSPISGHRSVSWYQQTPGQGLQFLFEYFSETQRNKGNFPGRFSGRQFSNSRSEMNVSTLELGDSALYLCASSVQGGDTEAFFGQGTRLTVV.

V gene TRBV5-1 combines with J gene TRBJ1-2; D remains unclear. This CDR3 comprises 14 residues. V was clipped by 0 bases and J by 3 bases, with 9 bases between them. Germline-derived CDR1 and CDR2 are SGHRS and YFSETQ. CDR3 coding DNA: TGCGCCAGCAGCTTGGAAGCAGCGCACTATGGCTACACCTTC. It codes for CASSLEAAHYGYTF.

The chain carries TRBV4-1 and TRBJ2-7; 11 bases line up with TRBD2. The J segment lost 0 bases and the V segment lost 4 bases, leaving 8 bases of the junction unmatched. Germline V gene data show CDR1 as MGHRA and CDR2 as YSYEKL. The CDR3 has 17 amino acids. In DNA form, the CDR3 reads TGCGCCAGCAGCCGACCGGTGACTAGCGGGGACTCCTACGAGCAGTACTTC. This sequence encodes CASSRPVTSGDSYEQYF.

The chain uses TRBV5-5 and TRBJ2-3, with a possible D match to TRBD2 (5 bases). The CDR3 consists of 14 residues. V lost 9 bases, J lost 3 bases, and 17 bases lay in between. Germline V gene lookup returns CDR1 SGHKS and CDR2 YYEKEE (reference sequence). This CDR3 is CATSLDGVTDTQYF. Here the CDR3 DNA reads TGTGCCACCTCGCTGGACGGGGTGACAGATACGCAGTATTTT.

The chain carries TRBV7-2 and TRBJ2-3; D unresolved. CDR3 length: 14 residues. Germline assignment: CDR1 SGHTA and CDR2 FQGNSA. V shed 2 bases and J shed 2 bases, with 8 bases lying between them. The chain's CDR3 is CASSLRHVTDTQYF. CDR3 coding DNA: TGTGCCAGCAGCTTAAGGCACGTCACAGATACGCAGTATTTT.

The chain employs TRBV10-3 and TRBJ2-5, with 11 bases identical to TRBD2. V shed 6 bases and J 2 bases; nucleotides not matched to a gene: 8. This CDR3 is 16 amino acids long. CDR1 ENHRY and CDR2 SYGVKD come from the germline V gene. The CDR3 reads CAIRGALAGEQETQYF. For the CDR3, the DNA is TGTGCCATCAGGGGGGCACTAGCGGGGGAACAAGAGACCCAGTACTTC.

This chain joins TRBV19 and TRBJ1-1; D not certain. The CDR3 length is 13 residues. Trimming took 5 bases from V and 5 from J, leaving 12 bases between them. Germline assignment: CDR1 LNHDA and CDR2 SQIVND (reference sequence). The CDR3 is CASSESVGTEAFF. The CDR3 DNA reads TGTGCCAGTAGTGAATCAGTCGGGACTGAAGCTTTCTTT.

The gene calls are TRBV10-3 and TRBJ2-1, with TRBD2 matching 7 bases. The CDR3 sequence is 16 residues long. Unmatched junction bases numbered 10, after V lost 5 bases and J lost 3 bases. The V gene's germline CDR1 is ENHRY and CDR2 SYGVKD. The CDR3 DNA follows: TGTGCCATCAGTCGGCTAGCGGAGAGTGTCTACAATGAGCAGTTCTTC. Translating gives CAISRLAESVYNEQFF.

J is TRBJ2-6 and V is TRBV9; the D is unclear. Deletions cut 4 bases from V and 1 base from J, with 9 bases between. Looked up from germline, CDR1 is SGDLS and CDR2 is YYNGEE. This CDR3 is built from 15 residues. The CDR3 DNA is TGTGCCAGCAGCCCCGGGCGGTCTGGGGCCAACGTCCTGACTTTC. Its protein product is CASSPGRSGANVLTF. Supplemented by reference TRBV9 and TRBJ2-6, the full variable domain reads DSGVTQTPKHLITATGQRVTLRCSPRSGDLSVYWYQQSLDQGLQFLIQYYNGEERAKGNILERFSAQQFPDLHSELNLSSLELGDSALYFCASSPGRSGANVLTFGAGSRLTVL.

The chain links TRBV10-3 to TRBJ2-5; 14 nucleotides match TRBD2. J gave up 6 bases and V 6 bases, and 6 bases lay outside the gene matches. The V gene's germline CDR1 is ENHRY and CDR2 SYGVKD. CDR3 length equals 15 residues. The CDR3 sequence: CAISTTSGGVKTQYF. The CDR3, as DNA: TGTGCCATCAGCACGACTAGCGGGGGGGTGAAGACCCAGTACTTC.

The chain uses TRBV4-1 and TRBJ1-1; D unresolved. CDR3 length equals 15 residues. Per the germline V gene, CDR1 is MGHRA and CDR2 is YSYEKL. Trimming took off 0 bases at V and 0 bases at J, with 8 bases between the two ends. Here the CDR3 reads CASSQEGSLNTEAFF. For the CDR3, the DNA is TGCGCCAGCAGCCAAGAGGGCAGCCTGAACACTGAAGCTTTCTTT.

In this sample, this clone turned up a few times. This chain links TRBV6-6 with TRBJ2-7; TRBD1 matches at 9 bases. Germline V lookup: CDR1 MNHNY, CDR2 SVGAGI (reference sequence). The V segment lost 7 bases and the J segment 6 bases; nucleotides outside the gene matches: 13. CDR3 length: 15 amino acids. CDR3 amino acids: CASTSFPGTGREQYV. The CDR3 DNA reads as TGTGCCAGCACATCCTTCCCCGGGACAGGGCGCGAGCAGTACGTC.

V is TRBV2 and J is TRBJ2-7; a weak D match, TRBD1 (5 bases). Germline CDR1 and CDR2: SNHLY and FYNNEI. There are 13 residues in the CDR3. V shed 8 bases and J shed 0 bases, with 11 bases lying between them. CDR3 region: CASSDISSYEQYV. CDR3 DNA: TGTGCCAGCTCGGACATCAGCTCCTACGAGCAGTACGTC.

The rearrangement joins TRBV27 to TRBJ2-1; 9 bases are shared with TRBD1. CDR1 MNHEY and CDR2 SMNVEV come from the germline V gene (reference sequence). The junction had 11 bases not matched to a gene; V was cut back by 5 bases and J by 0 bases. This CDR3 contains 18 residues. As DNA, the CDR3 is TGTGCCAGCAGTGGCCTTCGACAGGGGGGGAGCTCCTACAATGAGCAGTTCTTC. It yields the protein CASSGLRQGGSSYNEQFF.

V usage is TRBV18 and J usage is TRBJ2-1; D possibly matches TRBD1 or TRBD2 (5 bases each). Germline CDR1 KGHSH, CDR2 LQKENI. The length of the CDR3 is 14 residues. Between the trimmed V and J ends, which lost 4 bases and 5 bases, there was a span of 12 bases. CDR3 coding DNA: TGTGCCAGCTCACTCGAACTAGGGGACAATGAGCAGTTCTTC. Its protein product is CASSLELGDNEQFF. The variable domain in full, completed from reference TRBV18 and TRBJ2-1, reads NAGVMQNPRHLVRRRGQEARLRCSPMKGHSHVYWYRQLPEEGLKFMVYLQKENIIDESGMPKERFSAEFPKEGPSILRIQQVVRGDSAAYFCASSLELGDNEQFFGPGTRLTVL.

This clone was seen just once. V is TRBV5-4 and J is TRBJ2-3; no reliable D call. The CDR3 runs 15 residues. Trimming stripped 4 bases from V and 4 bases from J, with 16 bases between. Germline V CDR1 and CDR2: SGHNT, YYREEE (reference sequence). CDR3 DNA: TGTGCCAGCAGCCCAAGGGCCATAGGCTCAGATACGCAGTATTTT. It specifies CASSPRAIGSDTQYF.